Below, one T cell receptor (beta chain) is given with its context. The target antigen is unknown. The data derive from a study of identical twins. Points from the study as a whole: With monozygotic twins, out-of-frame TCR alpha sharing exceeded what models estimated.

One entry per CDR3 protein results from TCRdb running MiXCR on the 5' RACE reads. This table has 700,000 or so distinct CDR3 sequences, 8.6% appearing once. These data also formed part of another study, on yellow fever vaccine responses in identical twins.

This TCR derives from a young woman in good health. Sequenced sample: PBMCs.

CDR3 in DNA: TGTGCCAGCTCACCTGGGCAACAGGGCAATGAGCAGTTCTTC. Translation: CASSPGQQGNEQFF. The rearrangement joins TRBV18 to TRBJ2-1, with D possibly TRBD1 on 6 matching bases. Germline assignment: CDR1 KGHSH and CDR2 LQKENI. Trimming removed 3 bases from V and 6 bases from J, with 12 bases in between. This CDR3 has 14 amino acids.